Shown below are 18 T cell receptor beta chains from a single sample sequenced in a study of beta chain features in type 1 diabetes. Expressed TCRB transcripts were sequenced after all isolated RNA was converted to cDNA. The protocol was immunoSEQ multiplex PCR, while the TCRdb copy is restricted to in-frame clones and leaves out a portion. The sample includes 350,000 to 400,000 clones, about 15% of them seen just once. The sample taken for sequencing was naive CD4+ T cells from blood. The receptor source for this set is a young woman in good health.

The table lists this clone with a few counts. The rearrangement joins TRBV29-1 to TRBJ2-3; a possible D gene is TRBD2 (7 bases). CDR1 is SQVTM, CDR2 ANQGSEA, per germline. V gave up 8 bases and J gave up 5 bases, with 17 bases separating them. The CDR3 spans 13 residues. The CDR3 loop is CSPERGGGDTQYF. The CDR3 DNA is TGCAGCCCGGAGCGGGGAGGGGGAGATACGCAGTATTTT.

This clone appeared a few times. V gene TRBV18 combines with J gene TRBJ2-1; D is possibly TRBD2 (5 bases). CDR3 length equals 11 residues. Germline V gene sequence: CDR1 KGHSH, CDR2 LQKENI. With 3 bases removed from V and 10 bases from J, the gap between germline ends came to 7 bases. CDR3 DNA: TGTGCCAGCTCACCTGGGGAGGAGCAGTTCTTC. Amino acids: CASSPGEEQFF.

This clone was found a few times. This chain uses TRBV6-5 with TRBJ1-1; 7 nucleotides align to TRBD1. With V trimmed by 5 bases and J by 10 bases, 4 bases remained unmatched. The CDR3 runs to 11 residues. Per the germline V gene, CDR1 is MNHEY and CDR2 is SVGAGI. The CDR3 DNA is TGTGCCAGCAGTAATACAGGGGCAGCTTTCTTT. It specifies CASSNTGAAFF.

This clone was seen more than once but under ten times. V usage is TRBV9 and J usage is TRBJ2-1; D is possibly TRBD1 (5 bases). CDR1 is SGDLS, CDR2 YYNGEE, per germline. This CDR3 spans 13 amino acids. The V gene lost 0 bases and the J gene lost 10 bases, with 11 bases spanning the gap. The CDR3 DNA is TGTGCCAGCAGCGTAGGTGGGAAGGGGGAGCAGTTCTTC. Its protein is CASSVGGKGEQFF.

This chain connects TRBV14 to TRBJ2-1; no clear D. V gave up 2 bases and J gave up 6 bases, with 11 bases separating them. CDR3 length: 14 residues. Germline-derived CDR1 and CDR2 are SGHDN and FVKESK. CDR3 DNA: TGTGCCAGCAGCCAACGGGTCTCCGGCAATGAGCAGTTCTTC. This gives the protein CASSQRVSGNEQFF.

J is TRBJ2-5 and V is TRBV30; maybe TRBD1 (5 bases). Trimming left V 3 bases short and J 2 bases short, with 13 bases between. Germline V gives CDR1 GTSNPN, CDR2 SVGIG (reference sequence). The CDR3 runs 14 residues. CDR3 protein: CAWRPGQVQETQYF. DNA of the CDR3: TGTGCCTGGAGGCCCGGACAAGTACAAGAGACCCAGTACTTC.

This clone was observed a handful of times. CDR3 region: CASSQEGFSVQGEQFF. The CDR3 DNA follows: TGCGCCAGCAGCCAAGAAGGGTTTTCGGTGCAGGGGGAGCAGTTCTTC. This chain connects TRBV4-3 to TRBJ2-1, with D possibly TRBD1 on 6 matching bases. Trimming shortened V by 0 bases and J by 10 bases, and 19 bases separated the two germline ends. The CDR3 extends over 16 amino acids. Germline assignment: CDR1 LGHNA and CDR2 YSLEER.

The V gene is TRBV19, the J gene TRBJ2-1; 9 bases map to TRBD2. Looked up from germline, CDR1 is LNHDA and CDR2 is SQIVND (reference sequence). The CDR3 is made up of 16 amino acids. V lost 5 bases to trimming and J lost 13 bases; unmatched junction nucleotides: 18. The CDR3 nucleotides are TGTGCCAGTAGTCGAGAGGGTAGCGGGAGTCCCATTACTCAGTTCTTC. Amino acids: CASSREGSGSPITQFF. Together with reference TRBV19 and TRBJ2-1, the CDR3 gives the full variable domain: DGGITQSPKYLFRKEGQNVTLSCEQNLNHDAMYWYRQDPGQGLRLIYYSQIVNDFQKGDIAEGYSVSREKKESFPLTVTSAQKNPTAFYLCASSREGSGSPITQFFGPGTRLTVL.

V gene TRBV11-3 combines with J gene TRBJ2-3; D is unresolved. V lost 5 bases and J lost 4, with 16 bases in between. Germline lookup yields CDR1 SGHNT and CDR2 YENEEA. The CDR3 spans 15 residues. CDR3 nucleotide sequence: TGTGCCAGCAGCCCCCGACTCGCGAGGCCAGATACGCAGTATTTT. The encoded protein is CASSPRLARPDTQYF.

This clone was detected a few times. The rearrangement uses TRBV5-4 and TRBJ2-5, with 13 positions matching TRBD2. Germline loops: CDR1 SGHNT, CDR2 YYREEE (reference sequence). Trimming at V came to 0 bases and at J to 5 bases, leaving 4 bases not matched to a gene. The CDR3 consists of 16 residues. Written as DNA, the CDR3 is TGTGCCAGCAGCTTGGGGACTAGCGGGAGCGGTGAGACCCAGTACTTC. Its protein is CASSLGTSGSGETQYF.

This chain connects TRBV29-1 to TRBJ2-1; possibly TRBD2 for D (5 bases). Germline values: CDR1 SQVTM, CDR2 ANQGSEA. The CDR3 consists of 13 residues. V lost 4 bases to trimming and J lost 4 bases, with 11 bases between them. CDR3 sequence reads: CSVVGRVYNEQFF. The DNA of the CDR3 is TGCAGCGTTGTTGGGCGGGTTTACAATGAGCAGTTCTTC.

There are a few counts of this clone. This chain connects TRBV5-4 to TRBJ2-7, with D possibly matching TRBD2 (6 bases). The CDR3 runs to 15 residues. Trimming took 5 bases from V and 4 from J, leaving 19 bases between them. Per germline, CDR1 SGHNT and CDR2 YYREEE (reference sequence). The CDR3 region is CASRPNLADIYEQYF. The CDR3 DNA is TGTGCCAGCAGACCTAATTTAGCGGACATTTACGAGCAGTACTTC.

The V call is TRBV29-1, the J call TRBJ1-1; tentative D call: TRBD1 (5 bases). The ends were cut back, 2 bases at V and 1 base at J, with 20 bases in the middle. Germline-derived CDR1 and CDR2 are SQVTM and ANQGSEA. The CDR3 runs to 17 residues. The CDR3, as DNA: TGCAGCGTTGAACTCCGACTAGGGAGGGGTCAGAACACTGAAGCTTTCTTT. It encodes CSVELRLGRGQNTEAFF.

This clone was seen only a few times. The V call is TRBV5-1, the J call TRBJ2-3; 9 nucleotides align to TRBD2. CDR3 length: 14 amino acids. Germline CDR1 SGHRS, CDR2 YFSETQ. Trimming cost V 2 bases and J 5 bases; bases outside gene matches: 3. CDR3 sequence reads: CASSFLAGLDTQYF. The CDR3 DNA is TGCGCCAGCAGCTTCCTAGCGGGATTAGATACGCAGTATTTT.

The V gene is TRBV7-9, the J gene TRBJ2-1, with TRBD2 matching over 12 bases. Trimming took 4 bases from V and 5 from J; bases not matched to a gene: 3. The CDR3 has 15 residues. Germline V gives CDR1 SEHNR, CDR2 FQNEAQ (reference sequence). The CDR3 spells CASSSRLAGDNEQFF. The CDR3 DNA reads TGTGCCAGCAGCTCTAGACTAGCGGGAGACAATGAGCAGTTCTTC.

This sequence joins TRBV5-1 and TRBJ1-2, with 7 bases matching TRBD1. This CDR3 has 13 residues. Trimming took 0 bases from V and 6 from J; bases not matched to a gene: 2. Germline V gene data show CDR1 as SGHRS and CDR2 as YFSETQ. The CDR3 coding sequence is TGCGCCAGCAGCTTGGGTGGGACAGATGGCTACACCTTC. It encodes CASSLGGTDGYTF.

This clone has just a few counts. V gene TRBV29-1 combines with J gene TRBJ1-5, with 7 bases lining up with TRBD1. The CDR3 extends over 13 amino acids. Germline V CDR1 and CDR2: SQVTM, ANQGSEA. V shed 5 bases and J 4 bases; nucleotides not matched to a gene: 5. CDR3 sequence (DNA): TGCAGCGTTACCGACAGGGATAATCAGCCCCAGCATTTT. It specifies CSVTDRDNQPQHF.

This clone was counted only a few times. The rearrangement links TRBV30 to TRBJ1-4; TRBD1 aligns across 8 bases. Per the germline V gene, CDR1 is GTSNPN and CDR2 is SVGIG (reference sequence). The CDR3 has 18 residues. The V and J ends lost 0 bases and 3 bases, in that order; junction bases with no gene match: 12. In DNA, the CDR3 is TGTGCCTGGAGTGTACCCAGGGGGCGAGGGCGGTCTAATGAAAAACTGTTTTTT. Encoded protein: CAWSVPRGRGRSNEKLFF.